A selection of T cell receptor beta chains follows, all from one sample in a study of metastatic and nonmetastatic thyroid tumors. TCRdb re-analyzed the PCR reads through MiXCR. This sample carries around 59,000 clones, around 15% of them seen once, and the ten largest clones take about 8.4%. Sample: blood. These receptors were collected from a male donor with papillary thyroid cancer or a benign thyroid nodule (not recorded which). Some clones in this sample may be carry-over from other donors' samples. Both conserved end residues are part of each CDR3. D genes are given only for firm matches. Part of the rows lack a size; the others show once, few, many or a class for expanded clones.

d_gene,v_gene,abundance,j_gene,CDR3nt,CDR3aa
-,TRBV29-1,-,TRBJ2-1,TGCATCATACTTGAGGAGCCGAGCTCCTACAATGAGCAGTTCTTC,CIILEEPSSYNEQFF
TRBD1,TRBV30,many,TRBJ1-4,TGTGCCTGGAGTGTCAGGGGGCCTGAAAAACTGTTTTTT,CAWSVRGPEKLFF
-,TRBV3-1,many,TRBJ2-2,TGTGCCAGCAGCCAAGTCTCCGGCCGGGTCGCGAACACCGGGGAGCTGTTTTTT,CASSQVSGRVANTGELFF
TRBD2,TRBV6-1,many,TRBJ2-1,TGTGCCAGCAGCCCCGGGGGGTTTTGGTACAATGAGCAGTTCTTC,CASSPGGFWYNEQFF
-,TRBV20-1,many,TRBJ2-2,TGCAGTGCTAGCCCGGGGGCGGGGGTTTTTACCGGGGAGCTGTTTTTT,CSASPGAGVFTGELFF
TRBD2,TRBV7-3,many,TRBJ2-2,TGTGCCAGCAGTCCTTCGGGAGGGCCGAGGACCGGGGAGCTGTTTTTT,CASSPSGGPRTGELFF
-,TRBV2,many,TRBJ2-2,TGTGCCAGCAGTGAATCTCAGATCACCGGGGAGCTGTTTTTT,CASSESQITGELFF
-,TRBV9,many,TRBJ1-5,TGTGCCAGCAGCGTAGCAGGAGTCAATCAGCCCCAGCATTTT,CASSVAGVNQPQHF
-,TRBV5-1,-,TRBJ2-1,TGCGCCAGCAGCTTTCAGGGTGAATCCTACAATGAGCAGTTCTTC,CASSFQGESYNEQFF
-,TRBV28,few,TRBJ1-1,TGTGCCAGCGGTCCTGAAGCTTTCTTT,CASGPEAFF
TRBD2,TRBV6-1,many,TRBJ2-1,TGTGCCAGCAGTGTTTCCGGGAGGCGGAATGAGCAGTTCTTC,CASSVSGRRNEQFF
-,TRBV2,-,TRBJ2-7,TGTGCCAGCAGTGAAGGGGCGGGGTACACCTACGAGCAGCACTTC,CASSEGAGYTYEQHF
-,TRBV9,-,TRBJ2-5,TGTGCCAGCAACGTATCCCTCGGGACGGGGGAGACCCAGTACTTC,CASNVSLGTGETQYF
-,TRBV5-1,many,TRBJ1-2,TGCGCCAGCAGCTTGACAGGGCCAAAGGAAAATGGCTACACCTTC,CASSLTGPKENGYTF
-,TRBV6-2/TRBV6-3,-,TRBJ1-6,TGTGCCAGCAGTTACTCGAGGGATAACTCACCCCTCCACTTT,CASSYSRDNSPLHF
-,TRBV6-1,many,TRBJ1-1,TGTGCCAGCAGGCAGCCCCCGAACACTGAAGCTTTCTTT,CASRQPPNTEAFF
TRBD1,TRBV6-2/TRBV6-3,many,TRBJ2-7,TGTGCCAGCAGAAAACAGGGGGCGGGCGAGCAGTACTTC,CASRKQGAGEQYF
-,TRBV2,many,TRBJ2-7,TGTGCCAGCAGAGCCTACGAGCAGTACTTC,CASRAYEQYF
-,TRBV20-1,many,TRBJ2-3,TGCAGTGCAGGGGGGTATTTTAGCACAGATACGCAGTATTTT,CSAGGYFSTDTQYF
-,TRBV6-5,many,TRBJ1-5,TGTGCCAGCAGTTACTCGACGACGAGCAATCAGCCCCAGCATTTT,CASSYSTTSNQPQHF
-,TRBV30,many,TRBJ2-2,TGTGCCTGGACACAAGGACCCGGGGAGCTGTTTTTT,CAWTQGPGELFF
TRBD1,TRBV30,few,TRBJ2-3,TGTGCCTGGAGCAGGGGGACAGATACGCAGTATTTT,CAWSRGTDTQYF
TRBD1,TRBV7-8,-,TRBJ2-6,TGTGCCAGCAGCTCAGCCGGCAGGGGGTCGGCCAACGTCCTGACTTTC,CASSSAGRGSANVLTF
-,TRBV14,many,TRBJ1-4,TGTGCCAGCAGGCCCTCGGGTAATGAAAAACTGTTTTTT,CASRPSGNEKLFF
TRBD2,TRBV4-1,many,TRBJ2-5,TGCGCCAGCAGCCAAGCTTTGGTAGCGGGAGTAAAAGAGACCCAGTACTTC,CASSQALVAGVKETQYF
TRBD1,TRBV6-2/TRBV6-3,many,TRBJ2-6,TGTGCCAGCAGGAGGACAGGAGACTCTGGGGCCAACGTCCTGACTTTC,CASRRTGDSGANVLTF
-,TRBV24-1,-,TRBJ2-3,TGTGACACCAGTGATGGCCGAAGTACAGATACGCAGTATTTT,CDTSDGRSTDTQYF